Listed below are T cell receptor beta chains from one sample, sequenced in a study of cytomegalovirus exposure and HLA in healthy donors. Produced via immunoSEQ multiplex PCR; TCRdb's table is partial and in-frame only. The sample lists more than 150,000 clones; 80% were seen once. Sequenced input: PBMCs. Receptors were obtained from a boy between 10 and 17 years old in good health and CMV-seronegative. CDR3s include the opening cysteine and the closing phenylalanine or tryptophan.

V	J	length	CDR3
TRBV6-5	TRBJ1-4	12	CASSYSEEKLFF
TRBV6-1	TRBJ2-3	14	CASSEARSADTQYF
TRBV6-1	TRBJ2-7	15	CASSELTDREREQYF
TRBV27	TRBJ1-5	16	CASSLSGRGRAQPQHF
TRBV5-5	TRBJ2-7	15	CASSGRASRSYEQYF
TRBV7-9	TRBJ2-3	16	CSSSLVLAGESDTQYF
TRBV6-1	TRBJ2-7	16	CASSDVGTEGSYEQYF
TRBV11-2	TRBJ2-7	15	CASSLVFRSSYEQYF
TRBV6-5	TRBJ2-7	13	CASTQSGSYEQYF
TRBV9	TRBJ2-2	17	CASSVPLAGENTGELFF
TRBV12-5	TRBJ1-1	15	CASGPYADSWTEAFF
TRBV6-1	TRBJ1-2	14	CASSSLTGGDGYTF
TRBV19	TRBJ1-1	12	CASSMTQTGAFF
TRBV27	TRBJ2-5	16	CASSLGWGQGQETQYF
TRBV7-2	TRBJ1-2	16	CASSLPRDGANYGYTF
TRBV15	TRBJ1-2	15	CATSRDKAVSGGYTF
TRBV9	TRBJ1-1	14	CASSGGKAKTEAFF
TRBV9	TRBJ2-5	15	CASTSSGTTQETQYF
TRBV7-2	TRBJ2-3	13	CASSYTSTDTQYF
TRBV27	TRBJ2-3	14	CASSTGVEGDTQYF